A single sample is the source of the 29 T cell receptor beta chains below, sequenced in a study of neurological immune-mediated disorders (dated by TCRdb to the late 2010s). The library relied on 5' RACE. TCRdb records Illumina HiSeq 2500 as the sequencer. TCRdb cleaned the public reads at Q25 with fastp, built clones with MiXCR and kept in-frame beta chains. One record per CDR3 amino acid sequence lists the most common genes and DNA. The sample records 45,000 to 50,000 distinct CDR3 sequences, less than 5% of which are singletons. In total, the top ten clones hold approximately 5.4% of the sample. Sequencing used PBMCs. All receptors come from an older woman with multiple sclerosis.

This clonotype was detected many times. The chain recombines TRBV20-1 with TRBJ1-5, with D unclear. Germline lookup yields CDR1 DFQATT and CDR2 SNEGSKA (reference sequence). The CDR3 contains 14 residues. With 6 bases removed from V and 6 bases from J, the gap between germline ends came to 18 bases. The DNA for the CDR3 is TGCAGTGCCCAGCCCCTGAGCCGGGCTCAGCCCCAGCATTTT. Translated: CSAQPLSRAQPQHF.

This clonotype was picked up many times. V is TRBV20-1 and J is TRBJ1-4; 7 bases are shared with TRBD1. The V segment lost 2 bases and the J segment 8 bases; nucleotides outside the gene matches: 2. Germline CDR1 DFQATT, CDR2 SNEGSKA (reference sequence). The CDR3 has 12 residues. This chain's CDR3 is CSARRQGEKLFF. Written as DNA, the CDR3 is TGCAGTGCTAGACGACAGGGCGAAAAACTGTTTTTT.

This clonotype was observed many times. This chain links TRBV20-1 with TRBJ2-1; TRBD1 or TRBD2 may be the D gene (5 bases each). V lost 2 bases and J 7 bases, leaving 15 bases between the germline ends. This CDR3 spans 14 amino acids. Germline CDR1 DFQATT, CDR2 SNEGSKA (reference sequence). DNA of the CDR3: TGCAGTGCTAGAAAGAAGGGACCCGTGAATGAGCAGTTCTTC. It encodes CSARKKGPVNEQFF.

This clonotype was recorded at least ten times. The gene calls are TRBV5-1 and TRBJ2-7, with TRBD1 matching over 7 bases. With V trimmed by 4 bases and J by 7 bases, 14 bases remained unmatched. CDR3 length equals 15 residues. Germline V gene lookup returns CDR1 SGHRS and CDR2 YFSETQ. CDR3 residues: CASSPLTGLLGEQYV. CDR3 coding DNA: TGCGCCAGCAGCCCCCTGACAGGGCTTTTAGGGGAGCAGTACGTC.

This chain links TRBV11-3 with TRBJ2-7, with 9 positions matching TRBD1. The junction had 5 bases not matched to a gene; V was cut back by 5 bases and J by 3 bases. The CDR3 spans 14 residues. Germline V gene data show CDR1 as SGHNT and CDR2 as YENEEA. The CDR3 region is CASSPGTGSYEQYF. The CDR3 DNA follows: TGTGCCAGCAGCCCCGGGACAGGGAGCTACGAGCAGTACTTC.

This clonotype occurred many times. The V and J genes are TRBV20-1 and TRBJ2-5; the D is unclear. The CDR3 contains 14 residues. Germline V CDR1 and CDR2: DFQATT, SNEGSKA (reference sequence). V lost 1 base and J 2 bases, leaving 11 bases between the germline ends. The CDR3: CSARVEQIQETQYF. DNA of the CDR3: TGCAGTGCTAGAGTCGAGCAAATACAAGAGACCCAGTACTTC.

At least ten counts were recorded for this clonotype. CDR3 coding DNA: TGTGCCAGCAGTTTTAGCCGGGGCCGGGAGACCCAGTACTTC. It yields the protein CASSFSRGRETQYF. The chain joins TRBV12-3 or TRBV12-4 to TRBJ2-5; D tentatively reads TRBD1 or TRBD2 (5 bases each). Trimming took 3 bases from V and 5 from J, leaving 13 bases between them. CDR3 size: 14 residues.

This clonotype was observed a handful of times. The chain employs TRBV25-1 and TRBJ1-1; D perhaps matches TRBD1 (5 bases). V was pared by 5 bases and J by 7 bases, with 14 bases between. Germline CDR1 is MGHDK and CDR2 is SYGVNS. The CDR3 is 13 amino acids. The CDR3, as DNA: TGTGCCAGCAGTCCCAGGGAGGGGAATGAAGCTTTCTTT. Amino acid sequence: CASSPREGNEAFF. The whole variable domain, remainder taken from reference TRBV25-1 and TRBJ1-1, is EADIYQTPRYLVIGTGKKITLECSQTMGHDKMYWYQQDPGMELHLIHYSYGVNSTEKGDLSSESTVSRIRTEHFPLTLESARPSHTSQYLCASSPREGNEAFFGQGTRLTVV.

A word on this clonotype: Possible read error: a much larger clone is one base away. The J gene is TRBJ1-4, the V gene TRBV5-1, with 8 positions matching TRBD1. CDR1 and CDR2 from the germline V gene are SGHRS and YFSETQ. This CDR3 is built from 14 residues. The CDR3 DNA reads as TGCGCCAGCTACCCGGGGACAGGAAATGACAAACTGTTTTTT. It encodes CASYPGTGNDKLFF.

The sample holds many counts of this clonotype. The V and J genes are TRBV18 and TRBJ1-5; D is unclear. CDR3 length: 15 residues. The V end was cut by 3 bases, the J end by 3 bases, with 12 bases between. The germline V gene encodes CDR1 KGHSH and CDR2 LQKENI. CDR3 nucleotides: TGTGCCAGCTCACCTTTCCCGGTCCACAATCAGCCCCAGCATTTT. This encodes CASSPFPVHNQPQHF.

This clonotype was found many times. The V gene is TRBV7-2, the J gene TRBJ2-4; the D call may be TRBD1 or TRBD2 (5 bases each). This CDR3 comprises 13 residues. In germline, CDR1 is SGHTA, CDR2 FQGNSA. V was shortened by 3 bases and J by 9 bases, with 12 bases between the two germline ends. In DNA, the CDR3 is TGTGCCAGCAGCTTGTGGGGGTTCGGCATTCAGTACTTC. Translation gives CASSLWGFGIQYF.

This clonotype occurred a few times. A much bigger clone sits one base away, suggesting this may be a read error. Likely a read error: the CDR3 ends without its conserved phenylalanine or tryptophan. The CDR3 region is CASSLNGETQYI. The CDR3 nucleotides are TGTGCCAGCAGCTTAAACGGGGAGACCCAGTACATC. The chain combines TRBV7-9 with TRBJ2-5; D is unclear. Germline-derived CDR1 and CDR2 are SEHNR and FQNEAQ (reference sequence). The length of the CDR3 is 12 residues. Trimming left V 2 bases short and J 5 bases short, with 6 bases between.

In this sample, this clonotype turned up a few times. This sequence joins TRBV3-1 and TRBJ2-5, with 12 bases that match TRBD2. The CDR3 loop spans 16 amino acids. With 4 bases clipped from V and 5 bases from J, the junction kept 8 bases outside the gene matches. Germline loops: CDR1 LGHDT, CDR2 YNNKEL (reference sequence). DNA of the CDR3: TGTGCCAGCAGCCCATTGACTAGCGGGAGTGACGAGACCCAGTACTTC. Encoded protein: CASSPLTSGSDETQYF.

The rearrangement links TRBV5-5 to TRBJ2-7; 7 nucleotides line up with TRBD1. With 0 bases clipped from V and 6 bases from J, the junction kept 3 bases outside the gene matches. Germline lookup yields CDR1 SGHKS and CDR2 YYEKEE (reference sequence). This CDR3 has 13 residues. CDR3 nucleotide sequence: TGTGCCAGCAGCTTGGACAGGGGACGCGAGCAGTACGTC. This encodes CASSLDRGREQYV.

This clonotype was counted at least ten times. The V call is TRBV20-1, the J call TRBJ2-5; 10 nucleotides match TRBD2. Germline CDR1 DFQATT, CDR2 SNEGSKA (reference sequence). Trimming cost V 0 bases and J 4 bases; bases outside gene matches: 5. The length of the CDR3 is 15 residues. CDR3 in amino acids: CSARDPSGRIETQYF. The CDR3 nucleotides read TGCAGTGCTAGAGACCCTAGCGGGAGAATAGAGACCCAGTACTTC.

This clonotype was picked up many times. CDR3 amino acids: CASSPNPGAEQYV. The CDR3 DNA follows: TGTGCCAGCTCACCGAACCCAGGGGCCGAGCAGTACGTC. V is TRBV18 and J is TRBJ2-7, with TRBD1 as a possible D gene (6 bases). V was shortened by 3 bases and J by 6 bases, with 12 bases between the two germline ends. This CDR3 is built from 13 residues. The V gene's germline CDR1 is KGHSH and CDR2 LQKENI.

Points on this clonotype: A much larger clone sits a single nucleotide away, making a read error possible. The chain joins TRBV3-1 to TRBJ1-5, with no clear D. The germline V gene has CDR1 LGHDT and CDR2 YNNKEL (reference sequence). The CDR3 is 14 amino acids. Trimming shortened V by 4 bases and J by 1 base, and 8 bases separated the two germline ends. The CDR3 region is CASSPRMSNQPQHF. In DNA form, the CDR3 reads TGTGCCAGCAGCCCCAGGATGAGCAATCAGCCCCAGCATTTT. The full variable domain, with the rest looked up from reference TRBV3-1 and TRBJ1-5, is DTAVSQTPKYLVTQMGNDKSIKCEQNLGHDTMYWYKQDSKKFLKIMFSYNNKELIINETVPNRFSPKSPDKAHLNLHINSLELGDSAVYFCASSPRMSNQPQHFGDGTRLSIL.

Only a few counts were recorded for this clonotype. The chain carries TRBV20-1 and TRBJ1-1, with 9 bases identical to TRBD1. The CDR3 covers 14 residues. With V trimmed by 0 bases and J by 1 base, 0 bases remained unmatched. Germline V gene lookup returns CDR1 DFQATT and CDR2 SNEGSKA (reference sequence). As DNA, the CDR3 is TGCAGTGCTAGAGAGGACAGGGGGAACACTGAAGCTTTCTTT. It is translated as CSAREDRGNTEAFF.

This clonotype was counted at least ten times. The CDR3: CASSISPTGGGEEKLFF. DNA for the CDR3: TGCGCCAGCAGCATCTCCCCCACCGGGGGAGGCGAAGAAAAACTGTTTTTT. The chain combines TRBV5-1 with TRBJ1-4, with D perhaps matching TRBD1 (5 bases). Germline V lookup: CDR1 SGHRS, CDR2 YFSETQ. This CDR3 is built from 17 residues. Trimming took off 4 bases at V and 8 bases at J, with 24 bases between the two ends.

This clonotype was seen at least ten times. The chain couples TRBV4-2 to TRBJ2-3, with D possibly being TRBD2 (8 bases). The CDR3 extends over 14 amino acids. Germline assignment: CDR1 LGHNA and CDR2 YNFKEQ. V dropped 0 bases and J dropped 9 bases, with 13 bases sitting between them. CDR3 sequence: CASSQDSGDRTQYF. The CDR3 DNA reads as TGTGCCAGCAGCCAAGATAGCGGGGACAGAACGCAGTATTTT.

V and J are TRBV24-1 and TRBJ2-3; the D is unclear. The CDR3 totals 12 residues. Germline CDR1 KGHDR, CDR2 SFDVKD. The V gene lost 8 bases and the J gene lost 0 bases, with 5 bases spanning the gap. The CDR3 DNA reads as TGTGCCACCAAAGGAAGCACAGATACGCAGTATTTT. Amino acids: CATKGSTDTQYF.

This clonotype showed up many times. J is TRBJ1-2 and V is TRBV20-1; D uncertain. The CDR3 extends over 13 amino acids. Germline V gene sequence: CDR1 DFQATT, CDR2 SNEGSKA (reference sequence). V lost 2 bases and J 4 bases, leaving 11 bases between the germline ends. The CDR3 region has the DNA TGCAGTGCTAGACCGGCGGATTCCTATGGCTACACCTTC. This codes for CSARPADSYGYTF.

There are many counts of this clonotype. This chain joins TRBV7-9 and TRBJ1-4; 7 bases line up with TRBD1. The germline gives CDR1 SEHNR, CDR2 FQNEAQ (reference sequence). CDR3 length equals 13 residues. V was clipped by 3 bases and J by 12 bases; unmatched bases: 7. CDR3 sequence (DNA): TGTGCCAGCAGCTTGCACGGTCAGGGGGAACTGTTTTTT. It specifies CASSLHGQGELFF.

This clonotype has ten or more counts. The chain recombines TRBV5-1 with TRBJ2-1; 12 bases are shared with TRBD2. This CDR3 contains 16 residues. V dropped 1 base and J dropped 7; count of bases not matched to a gene: 6. Per germline, CDR1 SGHRS and CDR2 YFSETQ. CDR3 amino acids: CASSLIGLAGTNEQFF. For the CDR3, the DNA is TGCGCCAGCAGCTTGATAGGACTAGCGGGGACAAATGAGCAGTTCTTC.

This clonotype was counted ten times or more. V and J are TRBV5-1 and TRBJ2-7; 11 nucleotides agree with TRBD1. The CDR3 has 15 amino acids. J gave up 3 bases and V 4 bases, and 6 bases lay outside the gene matches. CDR1 is SGHRS, CDR2 YFSETQ, per germline. CDR3 in DNA: TGCGCCAGCAGCCTATGGACAGGGGGCATCTACGAGCAGTACTTC. Translated, it gives CASSLWTGGIYEQYF.

In this sample, this clonotype turned up many times. V is TRBV20-1 and J is TRBJ2-2; a possible D gene is TRBD2 (5 bases). V lost 2 bases, J lost 5 bases, and 6 bases lay in between. Looked up from germline, CDR1 is DFQATT and CDR2 is SNEGSKA (reference sequence). CDR3 size: 12 residues. In DNA, the CDR3 is TGCAGTGCTAGAAGGGAGACCGGGGAGCTGTTTTTT. The encoded protein is CSARRETGELFF.

This clonotype was counted ten times or more. V and J are TRBV20-1 and TRBJ1-1; 9 bases line up with TRBD1. V shed 6 bases, J shed 4 bases, and the junction held 3 bases outside the gene matches. The germline V gene encodes CDR1 DFQATT and CDR2 SNEGSKA (reference sequence). This CDR3 has 12 residues. Written as DNA, the CDR3 is TGCAGTGCAAGACAGGGGGGCACTGAAGCTTTCTTT. It is translated as CSARQGGTEAFF.

This rearrangement joins TRBV4-1 to TRBJ2-7; 10 nucleotides agree with TRBD1. The CDR3 is 14 amino acids. Trimming took 2 bases from V and 4 from J; bases not matched to a gene: 2. From germline, CDR1 is MGHRA and CDR2 YSYEKL. The CDR3: CASSQRQGAYEQYF. In DNA, the CDR3 is TGCGCCAGCAGCCAACGACAGGGGGCATACGAGCAGTACTTC.

This clonotype has ten or more counts. V gene TRBV20-1 combines with J gene TRBJ2-5; D is unresolved. This CDR3 region has 11 residues. V lost 3 bases to trimming and J lost 5 bases, with 7 bases between them. Germline CDR1 reads DFQATT; CDR2 reads SNEGSKA (reference sequence). CDR3 sequence (DNA): TGCAGTGCTAGCCCCGATGAGACCCAGTACTTC. Its translation: CSASPDETQYF.